This TCR beta chain was documented in a study of T-cell reconstitution after alpha-beta-depleted transplantation in children. General study findings and limits: Several hundred rapidly expanded clones from non-depleted graft cells reportedly supplied alpha-beta T cells about two months post-transplant.

On this clonotype itself: Its target is not known.

The CDR3 has 14 amino acids. Trimming left V 5 bases short and J 3 bases short, with 10 bases between. Unique molecular identifiers were incorporated during preparation of the TCRbeta library. TCRdb re-analysed the PCR reads in MiXCR, keeping a single row per CDR3 protein. The table records around 78,000 distinct CDR3 sequences, around an eighth of them present only once. The sequencing here drew on PBMCs, mostly from graft donor cells, taken 180 days after TCRalphabeta/CD19-depleted stem cell transplant. The receptor's source is a male patient aged 2-9 years who had a stem cell transplant for acute lymphoblastic leukemia, so the T cells may come from the graft donor. The gene calls are TRBV12-3 or TRBV12-4 and TRBJ1-4; D is unclear. The CDR3 sequence: CASSRGLPNEKLFF. CDR3 DNA: TGTGCCAGCAGTCGAGGGCTACCTAATGAAAAACTGTTTTTT.